One and the same sample provided the 18 T cell receptor beta chains below, sequenced in a study of a mutant IDH1 vaccine in newly diagnosed glioma (dated by TCRdb to the early 2020s). Receptor amplification or capture employed the immunoSEQ multiplex PCR assay. In its TCRdb copy, this immuneACCESS table keeps in-frame sequences only and misses some clones. Where compared with another copy, unresolved V genes explain less than half of these, and the others have no known cause. The sample contains tens of thousands of clones, around 80% of them found a single time. The ten largest clones represent around 18% of the sample. Interpreted using the paper, the time point label stands for: baseline, week 1 (first vaccination visit). The sample's treatment or condition, from its label and the paper: pre-vaccination baseline after standard-of-care therapy. The sequences come from PBMCs, collected from a glioma patient treated with radiotherapy, temozolomide or both. The source is a young man with glioma.

V is TRBV7-2 and J is TRBJ2-1, with D unresolved. Looked up from germline, CDR1 is SGHTA and CDR2 is FQGNSA. The CDR3 length is 14 residues. Between the trimmed V and J ends, which lost 4 bases and 0 bases, there was a span of 7 bases. The CDR3 coding sequence is TGTGCCAGCAGCTCCTCCCTCTCCTACAATGAGCAGTTCTTC. Amino acids: CASSSSLSYNEQFF.

The chain links TRBV7-2 to TRBJ2-2; D is possibly TRBD1 (5 bases). Looked up from germline, CDR1 is SGHTA and CDR2 is FQGNSA. The CDR3 is 15 amino acids. Trimming left V 1 base short and J 0 bases short, with 6 bases between. The CDR3 reads CASSLGQTNTGELFF. The DNA for the CDR3 is TGTGCCAGCAGCTTAGGACAGACGAACACCGGGGAGCTGTTTTTT.

This clone was seen only once. V is TRBV5-6 and J is TRBJ1-2; the match to TRBD1 covers 8 bases. The CDR3 extends over 13 amino acids. V trimming: 6 bases; J trimming: 3 bases; junction bases outside the gene matches: 4. Germline values: CDR1 SGHDT, CDR2 YYEEEE. In DNA form, the CDR3 reads TGTGCCAGCAAGGACAGGGCCTACTATGGCTACACCTTC. The encoded protein is CASKDRAYYGYTF.

This chain connects TRBV5-1 to TRBJ1-1, with a possible D match to TRBD1 (6 bases). V was cut by 0 bases and J by 4 bases, with 10 bases left in between. The CDR3 length is 14 residues. Germline values: CDR1 SGHRS, CDR2 YFSETQ. The CDR3 region has the DNA TGCGCCAGCAGCTTGGCATTGGGGGCCACTGAAGCTTTCTTT. This encodes CASSLALGATEAFF.

The V call is TRBV7-9, the J call TRBJ2-7; 8 positions match TRBD1. This CDR3 region has 14 residues. The germline V gene encodes CDR1 SEHNR and CDR2 FQNEAQ (reference sequence). J lost 5 bases, V lost 3 bases, and 6 bases had no gene match. The CDR3 sequence is CASSFGQGVNEQYF. CDR3 nucleotide sequence: TGTGCCAGCAGCTTCGGACAGGGAGTGAACGAGCAGTACTTC.

This clone was observed a single time. The gene calls are TRBV30 and TRBJ1-5, with TRBD1 as a possible D gene (6 bases). The V end was cut by 2 bases, the J end by 7 bases, with 9 bases between. The CDR3 is made up of 12 amino acids. Per the germline V gene, CDR1 is GTSNPN and CDR2 is SVGIG (reference sequence). The CDR3 coding sequence is TGTGCCTGGAGTCCCACAGGGCAGCCCCAGCATTTT. This sequence encodes CAWSPTGQPQHF. The full variable domain, with the rest looked up from reference TRBV30 and TRBJ1-5, is SQTIHQWPATLVQPVGSPLSLECTVEGTSNPNLYWYRQAAGRGLQLLFYSVGIGQISSEVPQNLSASRPQDRQFILSSKKLLLSDSGFYLCAWSPTGQPQHFGDGTRLSIL.

This sequence joins TRBV15 and TRBJ2-7; unclear D gene. In germline, CDR1 is LNHNV, CDR2 YYDKDF (reference sequence). The CDR3 extends over 14 amino acids. Trimming stripped 4 bases from V and 9 bases from J, with 19 bases between. CDR3: CATSNKERVPVQYF. DNA of the CDR3: TGTGCCACCAGCAACAAGGAACGCGTTCCGGTGCAGTACTTC.

V usage is TRBV5-6 and J usage is TRBJ1-2; D is unclear. The V end was cut by 4 bases, the J end by 5 bases, with 15 bases between. CDR1 SGHDT and CDR2 YYEEEE come from the germline V gene. The CDR3 loop spans 14 amino acids. The CDR3 DNA follows: TGTGCCAGCAGCCCCCGCAGGACGTCGTATGGCTACACCTTC. Translated: CASSPRRTSYGYTF.

This rearrangement joins TRBV6-5 to TRBJ1-2; 8 nucleotides line up with TRBD1. V lost 0 bases and J lost 8; bases outside the gene matches: 8. The germline gives CDR1 MNHEY, CDR2 SVGAGI. This CDR3 has 15 residues. This CDR3 is CASSYSAGQGGGYTF. DNA for the CDR3: TGTGCCAGCAGTTACTCGGCAGGACAGGGCGGCGGCTACACCTTC.

This sequence joins TRBV5-6 and TRBJ2-1; D unclear. Germline V gene lookup returns CDR1 SGHDT and CDR2 YYEEEE. Trimming cost V 5 bases and J 9 bases, with 12 bases left between them. The CDR3 is 12 residues long. CDR3 bases: TGTGCCAGCAGTTCGGCAGCTCCTGAGCAGTTCTTC. Translating gives CASSSAAPEQFF. Based on the CDR3 plus reference TRBV5-6 and TRBJ2-1, the full variable domain is DAGVTQSPTHLIKTRGQQVTLRCSPKSGHDTVSWYQQALGQGPQFIFQYYEEEERQRGNFPDRFSGHQFPNYSSELNVNALLLGDSALYLCASSSAAPEQFFGPGTRLTVL.

V gene TRBV19 combines with J gene TRBJ2-7, with TRBD1 matching 9 bases. J lost 3 bases, V lost 5 bases, and 8 bases had no gene match. Germline CDR1 and CDR2: LNHDA and SQIVND (reference sequence). This CDR3 region has 15 residues. CDR3 coding DNA: TGTGCCAGTAGTCCTTGGACAGGGGCAGACTACGAGCAGTACTTC. Amino acid sequence: CASSPWTGADYEQYF. The full variable domain, its missing parts supplied by reference TRBV19 and TRBJ2-7, is DGGITQSPKYLFRKEGQNVTLSCEQNLNHDAMYWYRQDPGQGLRLIYYSQIVNDFQKGDIAEGYSVSREKKESFPLTVTSAQKNPTAFYLCASSPWTGADYEQYFGPGTRLTVT.

This clone was recorded a few times. This sequence joins TRBV4-3 and TRBJ1-1; possibly TRBD1 for D (6 bases). Trimming removed 3 bases from V and 0 bases from J, with 11 bases in between. This CDR3 comprises 15 residues. From germline, CDR1 is LGHNA and CDR2 YSLEER. This CDR3 reads CASSQLGDMNTEAFF. Written as DNA, the CDR3 is TGCGCCAGCAGCCAGTTGGGGGACATGAACACTGAAGCTTTCTTT.

The count of this clone is one. The J gene is TRBJ1-4, the V gene TRBV10-2; D might be TRBD1 (5 bases). Deletions cut 6 bases from V and 4 bases from J, with 9 bases between. CDR1 WSHSY and CDR2 SAAADI come from the germline V gene. The CDR3 totals 13 residues. The CDR3 sequence is CASRAGLNEKLFF. The CDR3, as DNA: TGCGCCAGCAGGGCGGGACTTAATGAAAAACTGTTTTTT.

V usage is TRBV11-2 and J usage is TRBJ1-2; possible D gene TRBD1, 6 bases. Trimming pared 4 bases from V and 5 bases from J, leaving 23 bases between. Germline CDR1 is SGHAT and CDR2 is FQNNGV. This CDR3 spans 17 amino acids. CDR3 protein: CASSYRFSRQASYGYTF. The CDR3 nucleotides read TGTGCCAGCAGCTATAGGTTCAGCCGACAGGCTAGTTATGGCTACACCTTC.

The CDR3 is CASSLNQGTSHEQYF. The CDR3, as DNA: TGTGCCAGCAGCCTGAACCAGGGGACTTCCCACGAGCAGTACTTC. This chain uses TRBV7-9 with TRBJ2-7; either TRBD1 or TRBD2 may supply D (6 bases each). The V gene's germline CDR1 is SEHNR and CDR2 FQNEAQ (reference sequence). The CDR3 consists of 15 residues. V gave up 5 bases and J gave up 5 bases, with 19 bases separating them. Full variable domain (outside the CDR3, taken from reference TRBV7-9 and TRBJ2-7): DTGVSQNPRHKITKRGQNVTFRCDPISEHNRLYWYRQTLGQGPEFLTYFQNEAQLEKSRLLSDRFSAERPKGSFSTLEIQRTEQGDSAMYLCASSLNQGTSHEQYFGPGTRLTVT.

This clone has a single count. The V and J genes are TRBV7-2 and TRBJ1-5, with TRBD1 identical over 10 bases. Looked up from germline, CDR1 is SGHTA and CDR2 is FQGNSA. CDR3 length equals 18 residues. V was clipped by 5 bases and J by 7 bases; unmatched bases: 17. CDR3 residues: CASSPGVMDRGMGQPQHF. The CDR3 DNA follows: TGTGCCAGCAGCCCAGGGGTAATGGACAGGGGGATGGGGCAGCCCCAGCATTTT. Full variable domain (outside the CDR3, taken from reference TRBV7-2 and TRBJ1-5): GAGVSQSPSNKVTEKGKDVELRCDPISGHTALYWYRQSLGQGLEFLIYFQGNSAPDKSGLPSDRFSAERTGGSVSTLTIQRTQQEDSAVYLCASSPGVMDRGMGQPQHFGDGTRLSIL.

The chain carries TRBV7-2 and TRBJ1-2; 8 bases align to TRBD1. The CDR3 covers 15 residues. Germline assignment: CDR1 SGHTA and CDR2 FQGNSA. The J segment lost 7 bases and the V segment lost 2 bases, leaving 9 bases of the junction unmatched. The CDR3 DNA is TGTGCCAGCAGCTTAATGCCGGACAGGGCCGTTGGCTACACCTTC. This sequence encodes CASSLMPDRAVGYTF.

V is TRBV5-1 and J is TRBJ1-6; 8 bases line up with TRBD1. The CDR3 runs 17 residues. Trimming removed 0 bases from V and 10 bases from J; junction bases left unmatched: 12. Germline CDR1 and CDR2: SGHRS and YFSETQ. The CDR3 spells CASSLGGIRTGGSPLHF. As DNA, the CDR3 is TGCGCCAGCAGCTTGGGAGGTATAAGAACAGGGGGGTCACCCCTCCACTTT. Based on the CDR3 plus reference TRBV5-1 and TRBJ1-6, the full variable domain is KAGVTQTPRYLIKTRGQQVTLSCSPISGHRSVSWYQQTPGQGLQFLFEYFSETQRNKGNFPGRFSGRQFSNSRSEMNVSTLELGDSALYLCASSLGGIRTGGSPLHFGNGTRLTVT.